Reported below is one TCR beta chain. The specificity of this receptor is unknown. Base-call qualities are not available, and no considerably larger clone is one nucleotide away. Collaborating institutions collected whole blood in K2EDTA tubes following their own protocols. Collaborator samples were shipped for TCRbeta analysis as frozen whole blood, isolated PBMCs, or DNA extracted from either sample type. The sample belongs to a study of blood T cell repertoires in COVID-19 (TCRdb year 2020). Turning to the overall study: Collaborator samples came from the United States, Italy and Spain and covered acute and convalescent phases of COVID-19. The repertoires were released in a freely available public database meant as a resource for research on the immune response to SARS-CoV-2. HLA class I and class II types, where available, came from metadata supplied by the sample provider rather than from assay-based typing. The prospective study material was composed of cDNA or gDNA derived from T cells, B-cell-depleted T cells, or PBMCs. Sample metadata almost always included a de-identified subject ID, COVID-19 status, age in years and sex. Deeply sampled blood TCRbeta repertoires from subjects exposed to, actively infected with, or recovered from COVID-19 were included in the dataset. Samples came from the ongoing ImmuneRACE study (first 160 participants) plus 1,254 subjects from 6 global collaborators.

TCRbeta CDR3 regions were amplified from genomic DNA using the immunoSEQ Assay, a bias-controlled multiplex PCR. In the authors' own workflow: Nucleated cell counts per sample were estimated from amplification of reference gene primers within the assay. Sequence reads were collapsed and filtered to measure the absolute abundance of every unique TCRbeta CDR3 rearrangement. For each sample, productive Simpson clonality was calculated as the square root of Simpson's diversity index over productive rearrangements. TCRdb limited this immuneACCESS table to in-frame rearrangements with V and J called. A share of clones is missing; checked studies link under half to unresolved V genes, and the rest is unexplained. The DNA was the basis for D and trimming; V, J and clone size are from that table. The sample yields 150,000 to 160,000 clones; about four fifths were counted once. Of the sample, approximately 30% falls within the top ten clones.

CDR1 and CDR2, looked up from the germline V gene, are SGHRS and YFSETQ. The CDR3 sequence holds 14 residues, the cysteine and phenylalanine included. The CDR3 DNA has 42 bases and is translated from base 1. For this chain, trimming is 0 bases at the V end and 11 bases at the J end, and the number of junction bases without a gene match is 1. What the study reported, not specific to this receptor: Clinical and demographic metadata were provided uncurated, with the amount varying by source and participant.

The sample taken for sequencing was peripheral blood. The clonotype originates from an older woman with acute or convalescent COVID-19. Recombination joined TRBV5-1 with TRBJ2-1; 14 bases in the junction line up with TRBD2. Here is the DNA: TGCGCCAGCAGCTTGGGACTAGCGGGGGGGAAGCAGTTCTTC. Its product reads: CASSLGLAGGKQFF.